This is a list of T cell receptor beta chains from one sample in a study of human T cells and chemical hapten exposure. TCRdb used MiXCR to reprocess the RACE reads, holding one entry per CDR3 protein. The data show roughly 180,000 distinct CDR3 sequences, around 24% seen once. The material sequenced was whole blood, taken in connection with sensitization to the hapten diphenylcyclopropenone (DPC). Receptors originate from a woman between 50 and 59 years old with alopecia areata. Some clones in this sample may be carry-over from other donors' samples. Each CDR3 is given with its conserved first and last residue. D genes are given only for firm matches. Not every row has a clone size; where given, it reads once, few, many or a size class.

v_call: TRBV5-1
j_call: TRBJ1-1
d_call: TRBD1
cdr3_length: 15
clone_size: few
cdr3_aa: CASSSYPGQETEAFF
cdr3_nt: TGCGCCAGCAGCTCCTATCCGGGACAGGAAACTGAAGCTTTCTTT

v_call: TRBV3-1
j_call: TRBJ2-1
d_call: TRBD2
cdr3_length: 16
clone_size: many
cdr3_aa: CASSQALAGVRNEQFF
cdr3_nt: TGTGCCAGCAGCCAGGCTTTAGCGGGAGTGCGGAATGAGCAGTTCTTC

v_call: TRBV10-3
j_call: TRBJ2-1
d_call: TRBD2
cdr3_length: 15
clone_size: few
cdr3_aa: CAISGTSGRATEQFF
cdr3_nt: TGTGCCATCAGTGGGACTAGCGGGAGGGCCACTGAGCAGTTCTTC

v_call: TRBV27
j_call: TRBJ1-6
d_call: .
cdr3_length: 13
clone_size: .
cdr3_aa: CASSFEANSPLHF
cdr3_nt: TGTGCCAGCAGTTTCGAAGCTAATTCACCCCTCCACTTT

v_call: TRBV5-1
j_call: TRBJ1-5
d_call: .
cdr3_length: 15
clone_size: few
cdr3_aa: CASSLSGNNNQPQHF
cdr3_nt: TGCGCCAGCAGCTTGTCGGGGAATAACAATCAGCCCCAGCATTTT

v_call: TRBV6-2/TRBV6-3
j_call: TRBJ2-4
d_call: TRBD2
cdr3_length: 17
clone_size: many
cdr3_aa: CASSYSRRLAGGNIQYF
cdr3_nt: TGTGCCAGCAGTTACTCCCGGAGACTAGCGGGAGGGAACATTCAGTACTTC

v_call: TRBV24-1
j_call: TRBJ2-2
d_call: .
cdr3_length: 15
clone_size: .
cdr3_aa: CATSDEGAPTGELFF
cdr3_nt: TGTGCCACCAGTGATGAGGGTGCGCCTACCGGGGAGCTGTTTTTT

v_call: TRBV21-1
j_call: TRBJ2-5
d_call: .
cdr3_length: 10
clone_size: few
cdr3_aa: CASSKKTQYF
cdr3_nt: TGTGCCAGCAGCAAGAAGACCCAGTACTTC

v_call: TRBV19
j_call: TRBJ1-2
d_call: .
cdr3_length: 11
clone_size: few
cdr3_aa: CASTGTHGYTF
cdr3_nt: TGTGCCAGTACAGGGACCCATGGCTACACCTTC

v_call: TRBV19
j_call: TRBJ2-1
d_call: .
cdr3_length: 14
clone_size: few
cdr3_aa: CASSIASGYNEQFF
cdr3_nt: TGTGCCAGTAGTATAGCATCGGGGTACAATGAGCAGTTCTTC

v_call: TRBV20-1
j_call: TRBJ1-5
d_call: TRBD1
cdr3_length: 14
clone_size: few
cdr3_aa: CSAGQGDGWQPQHF
cdr3_nt: TGCAGTGCGGGACAGGGGGACGGGTGGCAGCCCCAGCATTTT

v_call: TRBV9
j_call: TRBJ2-7
d_call: TRBD2
cdr3_length: 14
clone_size: .
cdr3_aa: CASSVGLAGYEQYF
cdr3_nt: TGTGCCAGCAGCGTAGGACTAGCGGGCTACGAGCAGTACTTC

v_call: TRBV6-5
j_call: TRBJ1-4
d_call: .
cdr3_length: 14
clone_size: .
cdr3_aa: CASSQGMWTDELFF
cdr3_nt: TGTGCCAGCAGCCAGGGGATGTGGACCGATGAACTGTTTTTT

v_call: TRBV7-6
j_call: TRBJ2-1
d_call: .
cdr3_length: 13
clone_size: many
cdr3_aa: CASSLASYNEQFF
cdr3_nt: TGTGCCAGCAGCTTAGCTTCCTACAATGAGCAGTTCTTC

v_call: TRBV7-2
j_call: TRBJ2-1
d_call: TRBD1
cdr3_length: 15
clone_size: .
cdr3_aa: CASSLGGQGANEQFF
cdr3_nt: TGTGCCAGCAGCTTAGGAGGACAGGGGGCAAATGAGCAGTTCTTC

v_call: TRBV20-1
j_call: TRBJ2-5
d_call: .
cdr3_length: 15
clone_size: .
cdr3_aa: CSAGAIDIGQETQYF
cdr3_nt: TGCAGTGCTGGGGCCATTGACATCGGACAAGAGACCCAGTACTTC

v_call: TRBV2
j_call: TRBJ2-1
d_call: TRBD1
cdr3_length: 15
clone_size: few
cdr3_aa: CASSVIAGGYNEQFF
cdr3_nt: TGTGCCAGCAGTGTAATCGCAGGGGGATACAATGAGCAGTTCTTC

v_call: TRBV28
j_call: TRBJ1-3
d_call: .
cdr3_length: 16
clone_size: few
cdr3_aa: CASSLGVRQSGNTIYF
cdr3_nt: TGTGCCAGCAGTTTAGGGGTACGGCAATCTGGAAACACCATATATTTT

v_call: TRBV7-2
j_call: TRBJ2-3
d_call: TRBD2
cdr3_length: 16
clone_size: few
cdr3_aa: CASSFRASGPKSTQYF
cdr3_nt: TGTGCCAGCAGCTTCCGAGCTAGCGGGCCAAAGAGTACGCAGTATTTT

v_call: TRBV12-3/TRBV12-4
j_call: TRBJ2-5
d_call: TRBD2
cdr3_length: 14
clone_size: .
cdr3_aa: CASSFTSGQETQYF
cdr3_nt: TGTGCCAGCAGTTTTACTAGCGGGCAAGAGACCCAGTACTTC

v_call: TRBV9
j_call: TRBJ2-1
d_call: .
cdr3_length: 13
clone_size: few
cdr3_aa: CASSVGLLNEQFF
cdr3_nt: TGTGCCAGCAGCGTAGGACTATTAAATGAGCAGTTCTTC

v_call: TRBV20-1
j_call: TRBJ1-2
d_call: TRBD1
cdr3_length: 15
clone_size: .
cdr3_aa: CSARDSRGPNYGYTF
cdr3_nt: TGCAGTGCTAGAGATTCCAGGGGGCCTAACTATGGCTACACCTTC

v_call: TRBV5-4
j_call: TRBJ2-3
d_call: .
cdr3_length: 15
clone_size: .
cdr3_aa: CASSLEPTRTDTQYF
cdr3_nt: TGTGCCAGCAGCTTGGAGCCGACGCGCACAGATACGCAGTATTTT

v_call: TRBV6-4
j_call: TRBJ2-1
d_call: TRBD2
cdr3_length: 15
clone_size: few
cdr3_aa: CASSVVSGRAHEQFF
cdr3_nt: TGTGCCAGCAGTGTTGTTAGCGGGAGGGCCCATGAGCAGTTCTTC

v_call: TRBV7-9
j_call: TRBJ2-1
d_call: TRBD1
cdr3_length: 15
clone_size: few
cdr3_aa: CASSYPRGQRSEQFF
cdr3_nt: TGTGCCAGCAGCTACCCCAGGGGGCAAAGGAGTGAGCAGTTCTTC

v_call: TRBV6-5
j_call: TRBJ2-7
d_call: .
cdr3_length: 17
clone_size: few
cdr3_aa: CASSKGPRGAFSYEQYF
cdr3_nt: TGTGCCAGCAGCAAGGGTCCCAGGGGCGCCTTTAGTTACGAGCAGTACTTC

v_call: TRBV7-8
j_call: TRBJ2-3
d_call: .
cdr3_length: 14
clone_size: many
cdr3_aa: CASSSQGEGDTQYF
cdr3_nt: TGTGCCAGCAGCTCACAGGGGGAGGGAGATACGCAGTATTTT

v_call: TRBV7-2
j_call: TRBJ2-3
d_call: .
cdr3_length: 15
clone_size: many
cdr3_aa: CASSLALGSTDTQYF
cdr3_nt: TGTGCCAGCAGCTTAGCGCTCGGATCCACAGATACGCAGTATTTT

v_call: TRBV29-1
j_call: TRBJ2-3
d_call: .
cdr3_length: 13
clone_size: .
cdr3_aa: CSVVSPVRDTQYF
cdr3_nt: TGCAGCGTTGTCTCACCCGTACGGGATACGCAGTATTTT

v_call: TRBV5-1
j_call: TRBJ2-5
d_call: .
cdr3_length: 15
clone_size: .
cdr3_aa: CASSLVGDLQETQYF
cdr3_nt: TGCGCCAGCAGCTTGGTCGGGGATCTACAAGAGACCCAGTACTTC

v_call: TRBV12-3/TRBV12-4
j_call: TRBJ1-1
d_call: .
cdr3_length: 14
clone_size: .
cdr3_aa: CASSPGPGGTEAFF
cdr3_nt: TGTGCCAGCAGTCCCGGTCCGGGGGGGACTGAAGCTTTCTTT

v_call: TRBV20-1
j_call: TRBJ2-7
d_call: TRBD1
cdr3_length: 12
clone_size: few
cdr3_aa: CSAAGQGLEQYF
cdr3_nt: TGCAGTGCTGCCGGACAGGGCCTAGAGCAGTACTTC

v_call: TRBV7-9
j_call: TRBJ2-2
d_call: TRBD1
cdr3_length: 15
clone_size: .
cdr3_aa: CASSPRDRGTGELFF
cdr3_nt: TGTGCCAGCAGCCCCCGGGACAGGGGCACCGGGGAGCTGTTTTTT

v_call: TRBV28
j_call: TRBJ2-1
d_call: TRBD1
cdr3_length: 15
clone_size: .
cdr3_aa: CASSLGQGLTNEQFF
cdr3_nt: TGTGCCAGCAGTCTAGGACAGGGGCTCACCAATGAGCAGTTCTTC

v_call: TRBV7-9
j_call: TRBJ2-1
d_call: TRBD2
cdr3_length: 14
clone_size: .
cdr3_aa: CASSPLAGYNEQFF
cdr3_nt: TGTGCCAGCAGCCCACTAGCGGGGTACAATGAGCAGTTCTTC

v_call: TRBV11-2
j_call: TRBJ2-7
d_call: .
cdr3_length: 12
clone_size: .
cdr3_aa: CASSLSGHEQYF
cdr3_nt: TGTGCCAGCAGCTTAAGTGGGCACGAGCAGTACTTC

v_call: TRBV20-1
j_call: TRBJ2-2
d_call: TRBD2
cdr3_length: 16
clone_size: .
cdr3_aa: CSARPGLAGGTGELFF
cdr3_nt: TGCAGTGCTAGGCCGGGACTAGCGGGAGGTACCGGGGAGCTGTTTTTT

v_call: TRBV3-1
j_call: TRBJ1-2
d_call: .
cdr3_length: 14
clone_size: .
cdr3_aa: CASSQDGAAYGYTF
cdr3_nt: TGTGCCAGCAGCCAAGATGGGGCAGCTTATGGCTACACCTTC

v_call: TRBV29-1
j_call: TRBJ1-1
d_call: TRBD1
cdr3_length: 15
clone_size: few
cdr3_aa: CSVGQGNRMNTEAFF
cdr3_nt: TGCAGCGTCGGACAGGGGAACCGCATGAACACTGAAGCTTTCTTT

v_call: TRBV29-1
j_call: TRBJ2-7
d_call: TRBD2
cdr3_length: 17
clone_size: many
cdr3_aa: CSVGGRSERDSGYEQYF
cdr3_nt: TGCAGCGTTGGTGGCCGGAGCGAGCGGGACTCGGGTTACGAGCAGTACTTC

v_call: TRBV5-1
j_call: TRBJ2-2
d_call: TRBD2
cdr3_length: 17
clone_size: .
cdr3_aa: CASSLKTSGSLTGELFF
cdr3_nt: TGCGCCAGCAGCTTAAAGACTAGCGGGAGTCTGACCGGGGAGCTGTTTTTT

v_call: TRBV5-6
j_call: TRBJ2-1
d_call: TRBD2
cdr3_length: 17
clone_size: few
cdr3_aa: CASSLRTSGSKYNEQFF
cdr3_nt: TGTGCCAGCAGCCTAAGGACTAGCGGGAGTAAGTACAATGAGCAGTTCTTC

v_call: TRBV3-1
j_call: TRBJ2-1
d_call: TRBD2
cdr3_length: 14
clone_size: .
cdr3_aa: CASSLAGGMGEQFF
cdr3_nt: TGTGCCAGCAGCCTAGCGGGAGGTATGGGTGAGCAGTTCTTC

v_call: TRBV11-2
j_call: TRBJ2-1
d_call: TRBD2
cdr3_length: 15
clone_size: .
cdr3_aa: CASSSGLAEVGEQFF
cdr3_nt: TGTGCCAGCAGCTCTGGACTAGCGGAGGTTGGTGAGCAGTTCTTC

v_call: TRBV4-1
j_call: TRBJ2-5
d_call: .
cdr3_length: 15
clone_size: .
cdr3_aa: CASSQGVTGQETQYF
cdr3_nt: TGCGCCAGCAGCCAAGGGGTCACAGGGCAAGAGACCCAGTACTTC

v_call: TRBV9
j_call: TRBJ2-1
d_call: .
cdr3_length: 15
clone_size: .
cdr3_aa: CASSVNQGVGNEQFF
cdr3_nt: TGTGCCAGCAGCGTTAACCAGGGCGTAGGGAATGAGCAGTTCTTC

v_call: TRBV6-5
j_call: TRBJ1-5
d_call: .
cdr3_length: 13
clone_size: .
cdr3_aa: CASASTEYQPQHF
cdr3_nt: TGTGCCAGTGCGTCGACAGAGTATCAGCCCCAGCATTTT

v_call: TRBV6-5
j_call: TRBJ2-4
d_call: TRBD2
cdr3_length: 19
clone_size: .
cdr3_aa: CASIPLTRLREGAKNIQYF
cdr3_nt: TGTGCCAGCATCCCTCTGACTAGATTACGGGAGGGGGCCAAAAACATTCAGTACTTC

v_call: TRBV4-2
j_call: TRBJ2-1
d_call: .
cdr3_length: 17
clone_size: .
cdr3_aa: CASSQGAVAQNYNEQFF
cdr3_nt: TGTGCCAGCAGCCAAGGGGCGGTGGCGCAGAACTACAATGAGCAGTTCTTC

v_call: TRBV3-1
j_call: TRBJ1-6
d_call: .
cdr3_length: 14
clone_size: few
cdr3_aa: CASSDGTENSPLHF
cdr3_nt: TGTGCCAGCAGTGACGGGACGGAAAATTCACCCCTCCACTTT

v_call: TRBV12-3/TRBV12-4
j_call: TRBJ1-6
d_call: TRBD1
cdr3_length: 15
clone_size: few
cdr3_aa: CASIKGQGIYSPLHF
cdr3_nt: TGTGCCAGCATCAAGGGACAGGGCATATATTCACCCCTCCACTTT

v_call: TRBV7-8
j_call: TRBJ2-5
d_call: .
cdr3_length: 14
clone_size: few
cdr3_aa: CASSPRRSQETQYF
cdr3_nt: TGTGCCAGCAGCCCCCGGAGGAGTCAAGAGACCCAGTACTTC

v_call: TRBV20-1
j_call: TRBJ1-4
d_call: TRBD1
cdr3_length: 18
clone_size: .
cdr3_aa: CSASWGQGAPATNEKLFF
cdr3_nt: TGCAGTGCTAGTTGGGGACAGGGAGCCCCTGCAACTAATGAAAAACTGTTTTTT

v_call: TRBV7-9
j_call: TRBJ1-1
d_call: .
cdr3_length: 18
clone_size: .
cdr3_aa: CASSARHRVDERDTEAFF
cdr3_nt: TGTGCCAGCAGCGCCCGACACCGGGTCGATGAAAGGGACACTGAAGCTTTCTTT

v_call: TRBV18
j_call: TRBJ2-7
d_call: TRBD1
cdr3_length: 16
clone_size: few
cdr3_aa: CASSPEVGQGAHEQYF
cdr3_nt: TGTGCCAGCTCACCTGAAGTGGGACAGGGGGCGCACGAGCAGTACTTC

v_call: TRBV20-1
j_call: TRBJ2-2
d_call: .
cdr3_length: 15
clone_size: .
cdr3_aa: CSASGPRRDTGELFF
cdr3_nt: TGCAGTGCTTCGGGGCCAAGAAGGGACACCGGGGAGCTGTTTTTT

v_call: TRBV11-2
j_call: TRBJ2-1
d_call: .
cdr3_length: 15
clone_size: once
cdr3_aa: CASSTGRRGGNEQFF
cdr3_nt: TGTGCCAGCAGCACCGGGAGGAGGGGGGGGAATGAGCAGTTCTTC

v_call: TRBV10-3
j_call: TRBJ2-1
d_call: TRBD1
cdr3_length: 13
clone_size: .
cdr3_aa: CAITDDRANEQFF
cdr3_nt: TGTGCCATCACCGACGACAGGGCAAATGAGCAGTTCTTC

v_call: TRBV29-1
j_call: TRBJ2-1
d_call: TRBD2
cdr3_length: 14
clone_size: few
cdr3_aa: CSVVRREGLNEQFF
cdr3_nt: TGCAGCGTTGTTAGGCGGGAGGGCCTCAATGAGCAGTTCTTC

v_call: TRBV4-2
j_call: TRBJ2-3
d_call: TRBD2
cdr3_length: 18
clone_size: .
cdr3_aa: CASSQARSSGTSTDTQYF
cdr3_nt: TGTGCCAGCAGCCAGGCAAGGAGCAGCGGGACTAGCACAGATACGCAGTATTTT